The 10 T cell receptor beta chains listed next were all sequenced from one sample in a study of CD8+CD57+ T cells in acquired aplastic anemia. Genomic DNA constituted the template upon which TCR beta VDJ and CDR3 profiling was performed. MiXCR was run by TCRdb on the reads, yielding one entry per CDR3 protein. The data hold 250,000 or so distinct CDR3 sequences, with 47% observed a single time. Patients selected for sequencing had displayed CD8+CD57+ cell expansion by flow cytometry. The sample consisted of sorted CD4+, CD8+, or CD8+CD57+ T cells (not recorded which) from PBMCs. The receptor source for this set is a human donor with aplastic anemia.

As for this clonotype: Its ends do not fully match the called genes, so a read error is possible. This chain joins TRBV7-9 and TRBJ1-6; D is unresolved. Germline CDR1 SEHNR, CDR2 FQNEAQ (reference sequence). The CDR3 extends over 11 amino acids. In DNA, the CDR3 is TGTGCCAGCAGCTTAATTTCATCCCTCCACTTT. Translating gives CASSLISSLHF. Looking up the rest from reference TRBV7-9 and TRBJ1-6 gives the full variable domain: DTGVSQNPRHKITKRGQNVTFRCDPISEHNRLYWYRQTLGQGPEFLTYFQNEAQLEKSRLLSDRFSAERPKGSFSTLEIQRTEQGDSAMYLCASSLISSLHFGNGTRLTVT.

This clonotype was recorded at least ten times. The chain links TRBV29-1 to TRBJ2-7; D remains ambiguous. Germline V CDR1 and CDR2: SQVTM, ANQGSEA. This CDR3 is built from 10 residues. Trimming removed 4 bases at V and 4 bases at J, with 5 bases between. The CDR3: CSVVEYEQYF. In nucleotides, the CDR3 is TGCAGCGTTGTAGAATACGAGCAGTACTTC.

This clonotype showed up many times. V usage is TRBV2 and J usage is TRBJ1-5, with 7 bases identical to TRBD1. J was trimmed by 3 bases and V by 5 bases; bases with no gene match: 10. The CDR3 totals 16 residues. Germline lookup yields CDR1 SNHLY and CDR2 FYNNEI. CDR3 bases: TGTGCCAGCAGTACAGACAGGGAGTCTAACAATCAGCCCCAGCATTTT. It specifies CASSTDRESNNQPQHF.

This chain links TRBV27 with TRBJ2-1; 8 bases match TRBD2. In germline, CDR1 is MNHEY, CDR2 SMNVEV (reference sequence). V was pared by 2 bases and J by 9 bases, with 9 bases of the junction left unmatched. This CDR3 has 15 residues. The CDR3: CASSLAGLEATEQFF. In DNA form, the CDR3 reads TGTGCCAGCAGTTTAGCGGGACTAGAAGCGACTGAGCAGTTCTTC.

The J gene is TRBJ1-2, the V gene TRBV3-1; the D is unclear. This CDR3 region has 13 residues. V lost 4 bases to trimming and J lost 7 bases, with 13 bases between them. From germline, CDR1 is LGHDT and CDR2 YNNKEL (reference sequence). The chain's CDR3 is CASSPAGVGGYTF. DNA of the CDR3: TGTGCCAGCAGCCCCGCGGGCGTTGGTGGCTACACCTTC.

The rearrangement links TRBV5-1 to TRBJ1-2; possible D gene TRBD1, 5 bases. Trimming stripped 7 bases from V and 4 bases from J, with 20 bases between. In germline, CDR1 is SGHRS, CDR2 YFSETQ. This CDR3 contains 15 residues. DNA of the CDR3: TGCGCCAGCCGGGACGGTGGTGCTGTTCCCTATGGCTACACCTTC. Translating it yields CASRDGGAVPYGYTF.

As concerns this clonotype: This may be a read error, as it is one base from a much larger clone. No conserved phenylalanine or tryptophan is present at the end of the CDR3, so a read error is the likely explanation. The chain combines TRBV29-1 with TRBJ2-1; D tentatively fits TRBD1 or TRBD2 (7 bases each). The V end was cut by 1 base, the J end by 6 bases, with 16 bases between. Germline CDR1 is SQVTM and CDR2 is ANQGSEA. The CDR3 covers 15 residues. This chain's CDR3 is CSVEGAGQRSNEQFL. Here the CDR3 DNA reads TGCAGCGTTGAAGGAGCGGGACAGCGAAGCAATGAGCAGTTCCTC.

This clonotype was counted many times. J is TRBJ2-7 and V is TRBV27, with D possibly being TRBD1 (6 bases). The CDR3 is made up of 13 amino acids. V was cut by 5 bases and J by 3 bases, with 11 bases left in between. CDR1 MNHEY and CDR2 SMNVEV come from the germline V gene (reference sequence). CDR3 bases: TGTGCCAGCAGTCGCACGACAGGCTACGAGCAGTACTTC. It is translated as CASSRTTGYEQYF.

The CDR3 loop reads CASSNDRLYGYTF. For the CDR3, the DNA is TGTGCCAGTAGTAATGACAGGCTATATGGCTACACCTTC. The chain uses TRBV19 and TRBJ1-2, with a possible D match to TRBD1 (6 bases). The CDR3 is made up of 13 amino acids. The ends were cut back, 4 bases at V and 5 bases at J, with 11 bases in the middle. Germline CDR1 is LNHDA and CDR2 is SQIVND (reference sequence).

The chain recombines TRBV6-4 with TRBJ1-1; 10 nucleotides agree with TRBD1. V dropped 4 bases and J dropped 4; count of bases not matched to a gene: 9. The germline gives CDR1 MRHNA, CDR2 SNTAGT. This CDR3 comprises 16 residues. The CDR3 protein is CASSVRQGAIGTEAFF. DNA for the CDR3: TGTGCCAGCAGTGTCAGACAGGGGGCAATAGGCACTGAAGCTTTCTTT.